This T cell receptor beta chain was sequenced during a study of blood T cell repertoires in COVID-19. Whole-study context: Acute and convalescent COVID-19 specimens originated in the United States, Italy and Spain. T cells, B-cell-depleted T cells, or PBMCs provided the cDNA or gDNA that served as material.

In the original processing: Estimated nucleated cell counts came from reference gene primer amplification. Clones were read by immunoSEQ multiplex PCR, and TCRdb kept only the in-frame ones, dropping some. V and J calls and clone size follow that table, whereas D and trimming were derived from the DNA. The table includes about 54,000 clones, about 87% detected once. Germline CDR1 SGHDT, CDR2 YYEEEE. The CDR3 is made up of 16 amino acids. V lost 4 bases, J lost 5 bases, and 9 bases stayed unmatched. V gene TRBV5-6 combines with J gene TRBJ2-3; 11 nucleotides agree with TRBD1. This receptor was obtained from a human donor in a cohort sampled during active COVID-19. The sample comprised peripheral blood. The CDR3 DNA follows: TGTGCCAGCAGCCAATCTCGGACAGGGGGCGTAGATACGCAGTATTTT. Translated, it gives CASSQSRTGGVDTQYF.